A single sample gave rise to the 25 T cell receptor beta chains below, sequenced in a study of beta chain features in type 1 diabetes. The study, taken as a whole, reports: Type 1 diabetes patients showed a moderate but significant shortening of TCRB CDR3s in all four CD4+ subsets.

The investigators reverse transcribed all of the isolated RNA, so they sequenced expressed TCRB transcripts. Generated by immunoSEQ multiplex PCR, the TCRdb table keeps only in-frame clones and is missing some. Here the sample spans 310,000 or so clones, around 16% being singletons. What these receptors recognize is not known. Sequencing was done on a sample of naive CD4+ T cells from blood. Receptors originate from a man aged 18 to 29 with type 1 diabetes.

V is TRBV5-1 and J is TRBJ2-3; D is unresolved. Trimming cost V 4 bases and J 0 bases, with 12 bases left between them. The CDR3 has 15 amino acids. Per germline, CDR1 SGHRS and CDR2 YFSETQ. The CDR3 loop is CASSKSPVSTDTQYF. The CDR3 DNA reads TGCGCCAGCAGCAAGAGTCCCGTTAGCACAGATACGCAGTATTTT.

The V and J genes are TRBV19 and TRBJ2-5; 8 bases fit TRBD1. The CDR3 extends over 14 amino acids. Trimming took 9 bases from V and 1 from J; bases not matched to a gene: 7. Per germline, CDR1 LNHDA and CDR2 SQIVND (reference sequence). The CDR3 protein is CASTTTGGQETQYF. The CDR3 DNA reads TGTGCCAGCACGACAACAGGGGGCCAAGAGACCCAGTACTTC. The full variable domain, in which reference TRBV19 and TRBJ2-5 provide the parts outside the CDR3, is DGGITQSPKYLFRKEGQNVTLSCEQNLNHDAMYWYRQDPGQGLRLIYYSQIVNDFQKGDIAEGYSVSREKKESFPLTVTSAQKNPTAFYLCASTTTGGQETQYFGPGTRLLVL.

V and J are TRBV9 and TRBJ2-1; 7 nucleotides agree with TRBD2. V was pared by 4 bases and J by 5 bases, with 9 bases of the junction left unmatched. Germline CDR1 reads SGDLS; CDR2 reads YYNGEE. The CDR3 loop spans 15 amino acids. The chain's CDR3 is CASSYPGLADNEQFF. The DNA for the CDR3 is TGTGCCAGCAGCTACCCCGGGCTAGCGGACAATGAGCAGTTCTTC.

This clone was seen a few times. The chain employs TRBV19 and TRBJ1-5, with 7 bases identical to TRBD1. Trimming cost V 6 bases and J 4 bases; bases outside gene matches: 0. Germline V gives CDR1 LNHDA, CDR2 SQIVND (reference sequence). There are 12 residues in the CDR3. CDR3 region: CASRQGNQPQHF. For the CDR3, the DNA is TGTGCCAGTAGACAGGGGAATCAGCCCCAGCATTTT.

The chain joins TRBV29-1 to TRBJ2-1; TRBD1 is a possible D gene (5 bases). Germline lookup yields CDR1 SQVTM and CDR2 ANQGSEA. The V and J ends lost 3 bases and 9 bases respectively, with 15 bases between them. This CDR3 spans 13 amino acids. CDR3 nucleotide sequence: TGCAGCGTTGAGGGGCCTCGGTGGGGTGAGCAGTTCTTC. This codes for CSVEGPRWGEQFF.

V and J are TRBV10-3 and TRBJ1-1, with D unresolved. V shed 3 bases and J shed 1 base, with 15 bases lying between them. CDR3 length: 16 residues. Germline CDR1 is ENHRY and CDR2 is SYGVKD. CDR3 amino acids: CAISEPVLTGNTEAFF. The CDR3 nucleotides read TGTGCCATCAGTGAACCCGTTTTGACGGGGAACACTGAAGCTTTCTTT.

This chain joins TRBV28 and TRBJ2-3, with 11 bases identical to TRBD2. V lost 2 bases and J lost 6; bases outside the gene matches: 10. The CDR3 runs to 17 residues. Germline CDR1 reads MDHEN; CDR2 reads SYDVKM. The CDR3 DNA sequence: TGTGCCAGCAGTTTACTTCGGACTAGCGGGTTGCCCGATACGCAGTATTTT. It translates to CASSLLRTSGLPDTQYF.

The rearrangement uses TRBV9 and TRBJ2-7, with TRBD2 identical over 7 bases. The CDR3 loop spans 16 amino acids. The germline gives CDR1 SGDLS, CDR2 YYNGEE. After removal of 3 bases from V and 0 bases from J, the junction contained 9 bases not matched to a gene. CDR3 residues: CASSAQGAGSSYEQYF. CDR3 DNA: TGTGCCAGCAGCGCCCAGGGAGCGGGAAGCTCCTACGAGCAGTACTTC.

In its sample, this clone was seen once. The chain has TRBV6-5 and TRBJ1-4, with D perhaps TRBD1 (5 bases). The CDR3 sequence is 15 residues long. Germline values: CDR1 MNHEY, CDR2 SVGAGI. V was cut by 6 bases and J by 8 bases, with 19 bases left in between. In DNA, the CDR3 is TGTGCCAGCAGGGAGAACAGGAGACATGGGGAAAAACTGTTTTTT. Translated: CASRENRRHGEKLFF.

This clone was counted only a few times. V and J are TRBV2 and TRBJ2-3, with 9 bases matching TRBD2. Losses at the gene ends were 6 bases for V and 14 bases for J; bases not matched to a gene: 12. Germline V gene lookup returns CDR1 SNHLY and CDR2 FYNNEI. The CDR3 runs 13 residues. The CDR3: CASRVIPGLAAYF. The CDR3 DNA reads TGTGCCAGCAGGGTTATACCGGGACTAGCTGCGTATTTT.

The chain has TRBV2 and TRBJ2-5, with 7 bases fitting TRBD1. The CDR3 totals 13 residues. Germline V CDR1 and CDR2: SNHLY, FYNNEI. V lost 6 bases and J lost 3; bases outside the gene matches: 4. This CDR3 reads CASRRGQKETQYF. The CDR3 nucleotides are TGTGCCAGCAGGAGGGGACAGAAAGAGACCCAGTACTTC.

On this clone itself: The same CDR3 can be traced to other DNA sequences in this sample. This chain links TRBV30 with TRBJ2-5; D is unresolved. The germline V gene encodes CDR1 GTSNPN and CDR2 SVGIG (reference sequence). This CDR3 is 13 amino acids long. Trimming stripped 2 bases from V and 0 bases from J, with 7 bases between. CDR3 protein: CAWSRLDQETQYF. CDR3 in DNA: TGTGCCTGGAGTCGACTTGACCAAGAGACCCAGTACTTC.

The rearrangement links TRBV28 to TRBJ2-5; maybe TRBD2 (5 bases). The CDR3 has 14 residues. CDR1 and CDR2 (germline): MDHEN, SYDVKM. V lost 4 bases and J 7 bases, leaving 16 bases between the germline ends. Written as DNA, the CDR3 is TGTGCCAGCAGTTCTGGGAGCCCGGGTCGGACCCAGTACTTC. Translating gives CASSSGSPGRTQYF.

In this sample, this clone turned up a few times. The CDR3 is CASSLAGGAKNIQYF. CDR3 bases: TGTGCCAGCAGCTTAGCGGGAGGGGCCAAAAACATTCAGTACTTC. This rearrangement joins TRBV7-2 to TRBJ2-4, with 7 bases aligning to TRBD2. The CDR3 totals 15 residues. After removal of 0 bases from V and 1 base from J, the junction contained 0 bases not matched to a gene. Germline V lookup: CDR1 SGHTA, CDR2 FQGNSA.

V and J are TRBV9 and TRBJ1-2, with 7 nucleotides matching TRBD1. Per the germline V gene, CDR1 is SGDLS and CDR2 is YYNGEE. The CDR3 is 14 amino acids. Trimming cost V 4 bases and J 6 bases; bases outside gene matches: 9. The CDR3 DNA follows: TGTGCCAGCAGCCTACGACAGGGTGGGGATGGCTACACCTTC. The encoded protein is CASSLRQGGDGYTF.

V and J are TRBV5-4 and TRBJ2-3, with TRBD2 matching 11 bases. CDR3 length equals 16 residues. CDR1 is SGHNT, CDR2 YYREEE, per germline (reference sequence). J lost 3 bases, V lost 3 bases, and 6 bases had no gene match. CDR3 protein: CASSSLTSGRTDTQYF. CDR3 coding DNA: TGTGCCAGCAGCTCGCTTACTAGCGGGAGAACAGATACGCAGTATTTT.

This clone was picked up a small number of times. The J gene is TRBJ1-6, the V gene TRBV6-5; 8 positions agree with TRBD1. The junction had 11 bases not matched to a gene; V was cut back by 4 bases and J by 9 bases. This CDR3 is 16 amino acids long. Germline V gene sequence: CDR1 MNHEY, CDR2 SVGAGI. CDR3 loop: CASSWGTGVLASPLHF. Written as DNA, the CDR3 is TGTGCCAGCAGTTGGGGGACAGGTGTTTTGGCTTCACCCCTCCACTTT.

This rearrangement joins TRBV2 to TRBJ2-7; D gene ambiguous. The CDR3 runs to 12 residues. The ends were cut back, 0 bases at V and 9 bases at J, with 9 bases in the middle. Per the germline V gene, CDR1 is SNHLY and CDR2 is FYNNEI. The CDR3 loop is CASSEAEFGQYF. The DNA for the CDR3 is TGTGCCAGCAGTGAAGCTGAGTTTGGGCAGTACTTC.

This clone was found a few times. The chain recombines TRBV4-3 with TRBJ2-7; 7 bases are a match to TRBD2. Germline trimming cut 1 base from V and 0 bases from J; bases unmatched to any gene: 9. Germline-derived CDR1 and CDR2 are LGHNA and YSLEER. The CDR3 consists of 17 residues. The CDR3 spells CASSQGPASGYSYEQYF. The CDR3 coding sequence is TGCGCCAGCAGCCAAGGCCCGGCTAGCGGCTACTCCTACGAGCAGTACTTC.

The table lists this clone with a few counts. The chain combines TRBV7-2 with TRBJ1-6; D gene ambiguous. V lost 2 bases, J lost 5 bases, and 7 bases lay in between. The germline V gene has CDR1 SGHTA and CDR2 FQGNSA. The CDR3 spans 14 residues. CDR3 nucleotide sequence: TGTGCCAGCAGCTTATGGGAGGATAATTCACCCCTCCACTTT. Translated: CASSLWEDNSPLHF.

This chain connects TRBV4-1 to TRBJ1-4, with 7 bases lining up with TRBD1. CDR1 is MGHRA and CDR2 is YSYEKL in the germline V gene. V lost 6 bases to trimming and J lost 5 bases; unmatched junction nucleotides: 6. The CDR3 contains 14 residues. The CDR3 DNA is TGCGCCAGCAGACCCGGGACAGCAAATGAAAAACTGTTTTTT. It encodes CASRPGTANEKLFF.

The V and J genes are TRBV7-9 and TRBJ2-3; 8 bases line up with TRBD1. The trim removed 3 bases at V and 2 bases at J, leaving 4 bases unmatched. The CDR3 is 15 amino acids. The V gene's germline CDR1 is SEHNR and CDR2 FQNEAQ (reference sequence). The CDR3 loop reads CASSFVQGATDTQYF. The CDR3 coding sequence is TGTGCCAGCAGCTTTGTTCAGGGGGCCACAGATACGCAGTATTTT.

The chain couples TRBV5-6 to TRBJ1-1; D remains ambiguous. Germline-derived CDR1 and CDR2 are SGHDT and YYEEEE. V lost 4 bases, J lost 9 bases, and 19 bases lay in between. This CDR3 has 14 amino acids. The CDR3: CASSVDKKRPKAFF. CDR3 DNA sequence: TGTGCCAGCAGCGTCGACAAAAAACGGCCAAAAGCTTTCTTT.

In this sample, this clone turned up a few times. The V gene is TRBV7-9, the J gene TRBJ1-1; D remains ambiguous. The germline V and J ends were trimmed by 5 bases and 0 bases, with 10 bases remaining between them. This CDR3 comprises 14 residues. Germline values: CDR1 SEHNR, CDR2 FQNEAQ (reference sequence). This CDR3 is CASSRGLMNTEAFF. For the CDR3, the DNA is TGTGCCAGCAGCCGAGGACTGATGAACACTGAAGCTTTCTTT.

This clone came up a few times. The CDR3 spells CASSDRGGDYGYTF. CDR3 DNA sequence: TGTGCCAGCAGTGATCGAGGGGGCGACTATGGCTACACCTTC. The chain joins TRBV11-3 to TRBJ1-2; 7 bases agree with TRBD1. V gave up 6 bases and J gave up 3 bases; unmatched junction bases: 7. This CDR3 is built from 14 residues. The germline V gene has CDR1 SGHNT and CDR2 YENEEA.